Listed here is a single TCR beta chain. The antigen remains undetermined. The sample originates from a study of cytomegalovirus exposure and HLA in healthy donors. At the level of the study: In an early release, HLA-typed donors contributed approximately 82 million unique TCR sequences.

Notes on the study in general: Later work showed greater clonal expansion in HLA-associated TCR beta chains than in equally common others.

PCR amplification relied on 60 Vbeta primers (plus 13 Jbeta primers). Method: immunoSEQ multiplex PCR; TCRdb's copy keeps in-frame clones and lacks some. This listing includes 130,000 to 150,000 clones. CDR3 size: 13 residues. V lost 4 bases and J 6 bases, leaving 9 bases between the germline ends. Germline assignment: CDR1 SGHNT and CDR2 YENEEA. The sample taken for sequencing was PBMCs. This rearrangement joins TRBV11-3 to TRBJ2-2; D gene uncertain. The sequence was collected from a man aged 40-50 years in good health and CMV-seronegative. CDR3 amino acids: CASSSDTPGELFF. The CDR3 DNA sequence: TGTGCCAGCAGCTCCGACACTCCCGGGGAGCTGTTTTTT.